The T cell receptor (beta chain) under discussion was sequenced for a study of graft-versus-host responses after intestinal transplantation. Regarding the study as a whole: GvH clones surfaced in recipient marrow, some emerging earlier in ileum or blood. GvH clone levels peaked in circulation, and this peak was associated with early post-transplant HvG declines.

The CDR3 extends over 15 amino acids. Germline loops: CDR1 SGHDT, CDR2 YYEEEE. The germline V and J ends were trimmed by 1 base and 0 bases, with 11 bases remaining between them. The assay was immunoSEQ multiplex PCR, and TCRdb's table has in-frame clones only and misses some. The sample includes about 99,000 clones, roughly 84% of them seen just once. Notes on this clone: Its antigen is not known.

The sequences come from unstimulated CD4+ T cells sorted from spleen or lymph node cells, collected before intestinal transplant. The rearrangement uses TRBV5-6 and TRBJ2-7, with unresolved D. The TCR sequence derives from a human donor who received an intestinal transplant. The CDR3 protein is CASSLPRPFSYEQYF. CDR3 coding DNA: TGTGCCAGCAGCTTGCCCAGGCCGTTCTCCTACGAGCAGTACTTC.